The entry below describes one TCR beta chain. The record originates from a study of cytomegalovirus exposure and HLA in healthy donors. The PCR made use of 60 Vbeta and 13 Jbeta primers. Assay: immunoSEQ multiplex PCR; the TCRdb copy retains only in-frame clones and omits some. The sample consists of 100,000 or so clones, about 75% of them appearing once. Germline V gene data show CDR1 as SGHRS and CDR2 as YFSETQ. The CDR3 has 16 amino acids. The receptor comes from a man under 40 in good health and CMV-seropositive. Sequenced sample: PBMCs. The rearrangement joins TRBV5-1 to TRBJ1-3; D not certain. The end of the DNA is better explained by TRBJ2-2, so the J call may be wrong. CDR3: CASSFTPGPNTGELFF. The DNA for the CDR3 is TGCGCCAGCAGCTTCACCCCCGGGCCAAACACCGGGGAGCTGTTTTTT.